Listed here are 29 T cell receptor beta chains from one sample, sequenced in a study of cytomegalovirus exposure and HLA in healthy donors. PCR used 60 Vbeta primers and 13 Jbeta primers. Sequencing used immunoSEQ multiplex PCR; TCRdb keeps in-frame clones, though not all of them. The sample carries about 130,000 clones, under 85% recorded once. Sequenced sample: PBMCs. The receptors stem from a boy aged 5-17 years in good health and CMV-seronegative.

CDR3 nucleotide sequence: TGTGCCAGCAGAGGGAGGCGCTACGAGCAGTACTTC. Protein sequence: CASRGRRYEQYF. The rearrangement uses TRBV2 and TRBJ2-7; D perhaps matches TRBD2 (6 bases). Trimming shortened V by 6 bases and J by 3 bases, and 9 bases separated the two germline ends. The germline V gene has CDR1 SNHLY and CDR2 FYNNEI. The CDR3 spans 12 residues.

The V and J genes are TRBV2 and TRBJ1-2; D is undetermined. V shed 4 bases and J shed 1 base, with 7 bases lying between them. The CDR3 consists of 13 residues. Germline V gene data show CDR1 as SNHLY and CDR2 as FYNNEI. The CDR3 here is CASSVEVNYGYTF. Written as DNA, the CDR3 is TGTGCCAGCAGTGTCGAGGTTAACTATGGCTACACCTTC.

CDR3 protein: CASSTDSNSPLHF. CDR3 bases: TGTGCCAGCAGCACCGACAGTAATTCACCCCTCCACTTT. The chain links TRBV7-3 to TRBJ1-6; TRBD1 is a possible D gene (5 bases). The V end was cut by 5 bases, the J end by 6 bases, with 8 bases between. The CDR3 is 13 residues long. The germline CDR1 and CDR2 sequences are SGHTA and FQGTGA. The variable domain in full, completed from reference TRBV7-3 and TRBJ1-6, reads GAGVSQTPSNKVTEKGKYVELRCDPISGHTALYWYRQSLGQGPEFLIYFQGTGAADDSGLPNDRFFAVRPEGSVSTLKIQRTERGDSAVYLCASSTDSNSPLHFGNGTRLTVT.

This chain links TRBV9 with TRBJ2-5; the D is unclear. CDR3 length: 13 residues. Germline V CDR1 and CDR2: SGDLS, YYNGEE. The germline V and J ends were trimmed by 0 bases and 5 bases, with 8 bases remaining between them. The CDR3 sequence is CASSVATVETQYF. CDR3 nucleotides: TGTGCCAGCAGCGTAGCCACGGTCGAGACCCAGTACTTC.

V gene TRBV6-1 combines with J gene TRBJ1-1; D uncertain. CDR1 and CDR2 (germline): MNHNS, SASEGT. This CDR3 region has 12 residues. The V end was cut by 7 bases, the J end by 1 base, with 7 bases between. The CDR3 region has the DNA TGTGCCAGCAATCAGGAGAACACTGAAGCTTTCTTT. Its protein is CASNQENTEAFF.

The chain combines TRBV5-6 with TRBJ1-2, with a weak D call TRBD1 (5 bases). The CDR3 spans 14 residues. The V end lost 3 bases, the J end lost 4 bases, and 13 bases lay between the germline ends. CDR1 is SGHDT, CDR2 YYEEEE, per germline. The CDR3 coding sequence is TGTGCCAGCAGCTCCGCCCGGGGGGTCTATGGCTACACCTTC. Translation: CASSSARGVYGYTF.

The chain employs TRBV5-5 and TRBJ2-1, with 7 bases aligning to TRBD1. This CDR3 spans 14 amino acids. Germline loops: CDR1 SGHKS, CDR2 YYEKEE (reference sequence). Losses at the gene ends were 5 bases for V and 0 bases for J; bases not matched to a gene: 2. For the CDR3, the DNA is TGTGCCAGCAGGACAGGGAGCTCCTACAATGAGCAGTTCTTC. This codes for CASRTGSSYNEQFF.

The chain employs TRBV7-9 and TRBJ2-5; TRBD2 aligns across 7 bases. The CDR3 spans 14 residues. Germline V gives CDR1 SEHNR, CDR2 FQNEAQ (reference sequence). With V trimmed by 4 bases and J by 3 bases, 5 bases remained unmatched. DNA of the CDR3: TGTGCCAGCAGCTCGTGGGGAGGGGAAGAGACCCAGTACTTC. Protein sequence: CASSSWGGEETQYF.

In nucleotides, the CDR3 is TGTGCCAGCAGTCAAGGACAACAGTCTGGCTACACCTTC. Encoded protein: CASSQGQQSGYTF. The chain employs TRBV25-1 and TRBJ1-2; tentatively, D is TRBD1 (5 bases). V lost 5 bases to trimming and J lost 7 bases, with 14 bases between them. Germline V gene lookup returns CDR1 MGHDK and CDR2 SYGVNS. The CDR3 is 13 amino acids.

The chain has TRBV11-1 and TRBJ1-1; no clear D. The V gene's germline CDR1 is SGHAT and CDR2 FQDESV (reference sequence). The CDR3 is made up of 12 amino acids. Trimming took 7 bases from V and 1 from J, leaving 7 bases between them. The CDR3 spells CASTRRNTEAFF. CDR3 sequence (DNA): TGTGCCAGCACCCGTCGGAACACTGAAGCTTTCTTT.

V is TRBV7-2 and J is TRBJ2-3; no definite D call. V lost 4 bases, J lost 6 bases, and 8 bases lay in between. Per germline, CDR1 SGHTA and CDR2 FQGNSA. The CDR3 contains 12 residues. CDR3: CASSYLSDTQYF. CDR3 DNA sequence: TGTGCCAGCAGCTATCTCTCGGATACGCAGTATTTT.

The chain combines TRBV7-8 with TRBJ2-3, with 11 bases identical to TRBD2. The CDR3 sequence is 16 residues long. Germline CDR1 reads SGHVS; CDR2 reads FQNEAQ. V dropped 1 base and J dropped 9; count of bases not matched to a gene: 9. CDR3 in amino acids: CASSLELAGVWSTQYF. CDR3 nucleotides: TGTGCCAGCAGCTTAGAACTAGCGGGAGTCTGGAGCACGCAGTATTTT. Variable domain in full (rest from reference TRBV7-8 and TRBJ2-3): GAGVSQSPRYKVAKRGQDVALRCDPISGHVSLFWYQQALGQGPEFLTYFQNEAQLDKSGLPSDRFFAERPEGSVSTLKIQRTQQEDSAVYLCASSLELAGVWSTQYFGPGTRLTVL.

The gene calls are TRBV5-1 and TRBJ1-3; D gene unclear. Germline CDR1 SGHRS, CDR2 YFSETQ. There are 16 residues in the CDR3. V lost 0 bases and J lost 0, with 10 bases in between. CDR3: CASSLDQRFSGNTIYF. The CDR3 nucleotides read TGCGCCAGCAGCTTGGACCAGCGGTTCTCTGGAAACACCATATATTTT. Full variable domain (outside the CDR3, taken from reference TRBV5-1 and TRBJ1-3): KAGVTQTPRYLIKTRGQQVTLSCSPISGHRSVSWYQQTPGQGLQFLFEYFSETQRNKGNFPGRFSGRQFSNSRSEMNVSTLELGDSALYLCASSLDQRFSGNTIYFGEGSWLTVV.

V usage is TRBV7-6 and J usage is TRBJ2-1; tentative D call: TRBD2 (6 bases). This CDR3 has 15 amino acids. Trimming took 5 bases from V and 7 from J, leaving 18 bases between them. CDR1 and CDR2 (germline): SGHVS, FNYEAQ. CDR3 coding DNA: TGTGCCAGCAGCAAAGGAGGTTTTGGGGGGAATGAGCAGTTCTTC. It specifies CASSKGGFGGNEQFF.

The chain combines TRBV15 with TRBJ1-6; 9 positions agree with TRBD1. Trimming took 5 bases from V and 0 from J; bases not matched to a gene: 11. The CDR3 is 19 amino acids. Germline-derived CDR1 and CDR2 are LNHNV and YYDKDF (reference sequence). This CDR3 reads CATSGSGQGRSSYNSPLHF. In DNA, the CDR3 is TGTGCCACCAGCGGATCGGGACAGGGCAGGAGCTCCTATAATTCACCCCTCCACTTT.

The CDR3 loop reads CASSLVTGISTDTQYF. The CDR3 nucleotides are TGTGCCAGCAGCCTTGTGACGGGGATAAGCACAGATACGCAGTATTTT. The rearrangement uses TRBV7-6 and TRBJ2-3; tentatively, D is TRBD2 (5 bases). The CDR3 consists of 16 residues. Per the germline V gene, CDR1 is SGHVS and CDR2 is FNYEAQ. V lost 5 bases to trimming and J lost 0 bases, with 15 bases between them. The variable domain in full, completed from reference TRBV7-6 and TRBJ2-3, reads GAGVSQSPRYKVTKRGQDVALRCDPISGHVSLYWYRQALGQGPEFLTYFNYEAQQDKSGLPNDRFSAERPEGSISTLTIQRTEQRDSAMYRCASSLVTGISTDTQYFGPGTRLTVL.

The V and J genes are TRBV9 and TRBJ1-4; 7 positions agree with TRBD1. The CDR3 loop spans 14 amino acids. CDR1 is SGDLS and CDR2 is YYNGEE in the germline V gene. With 0 bases clipped from V and 7 bases from J, the junction kept 3 bases outside the gene matches. The CDR3: CASSVARQGEKLFF. The CDR3 DNA sequence: TGTGCCAGCAGCGTAGCCCGACAGGGTGAAAAACTGTTTTTT.

This clone was recorded only once. CDR3 loop: CASSEMGTVSGLGIQYF. Written as DNA, the CDR3 is TGTGCCAGCAGTGAAATGGGGACTGTGTCGGGGCTTGGCATTCAGTACTTC. The chain has TRBV6-1 and TRBJ2-4, with D maybe TRBD2 (6 bases). V was cut by 2 bases and J by 9 bases, with 23 bases left in between. The CDR3 contains 17 residues. In germline, CDR1 is MNHNS, CDR2 SASEGT.

The chain links TRBV7-8 to TRBJ2-3; D may be TRBD2 (7 bases). The V gene's germline CDR1 is SGHVS and CDR2 FQNEAQ. The CDR3 spans 16 residues. Trimming stripped 0 bases from V and 1 base from J, with 11 bases between. The CDR3, as DNA: TGTGCCAGCAGCTTAGCGGCGGGGGCGCGCACAGATACGCAGTATTTT. This gives the protein CASSLAAGARTDTQYF.

V usage is TRBV5-6 and J usage is TRBJ1-2; TRBD1 matches at 10 bases. There are 14 residues in the CDR3. V shed 4 bases, J shed 8 bases, and the junction held 8 bases outside the gene matches. CDR1 and CDR2 from the germline V gene are SGHDT and YYEEEE. This CDR3 is CASSHDRGLRGYTF. CDR3 coding DNA: TGTGCCAGCAGCCATGACAGGGGGCTTAGAGGCTACACCTTC.

V and J are TRBV19 and TRBJ1-5; D remains unclear. Germline V lookup: CDR1 LNHDA, CDR2 SQIVND (reference sequence). This CDR3 has 14 amino acids. V was cut by 5 bases and J by 0 bases, with 8 bases left in between. In DNA, the CDR3 is TGTGCCAGTAGTCCGGGGTATAGCAATCAGCCCCAGCATTTT. Its translation: CASSPGYSNQPQHF.

J is TRBJ2-7 and V is TRBV29-1; D perhaps matches TRBD1 (6 bases). This CDR3 spans 13 amino acids. Looked up from germline, CDR1 is SQVTM and CDR2 is ANQGSEA. V dropped 5 bases and J dropped 3 bases, with 14 bases sitting between them. CDR3 bases: TGCAGCGTTTCCACAGGGTCGGGCTACGAGCAGTACTTC. Translated: CSVSTGSGYEQYF.

This clone was detected a few times. This chain joins TRBV7-2 and TRBJ2-7, with 8 bases that match TRBD2. The CDR3 is made up of 16 amino acids. V shed 3 bases and J 1 base; nucleotides not matched to a gene: 8. Germline V CDR1 and CDR2: SGHTA, FQGNSA. The CDR3 DNA sequence: TGTGCCAGCAGCTTCGGGGGGGGAGTGGTATCCTACGAGCAGTACTTC. It translates to CASSFGGGVVSYEQYF.

This clone was observed a handful of times. V and J are TRBV19 and TRBJ1-5, with D maybe TRBD1 (6 bases). V lost 0 bases and J 0 bases, leaving 12 bases between the germline ends. The germline gives CDR1 LNHDA, CDR2 SQIVND (reference sequence). This CDR3 has 17 residues. This CDR3 reads CASSIDRGPYSNQPQHF. CDR3 in DNA: TGTGCCAGTAGTATAGACAGGGGCCCATATAGCAATCAGCCCCAGCATTTT.

The rearrangement joins TRBV5-1 to TRBJ2-1, with 7 positions matching TRBD2. The CDR3 runs 13 residues. Germline V CDR1 and CDR2: SGHRS, YFSETQ. V shed 7 bases and J 7 bases; nucleotides not matched to a gene: 8. The CDR3 DNA reads TGCGCCAGCTCCCGGACTAGTGGGAATGAGCAGTTCTTC. Protein sequence: CASSRTSGNEQFF.

The chain links TRBV25-1 to TRBJ2-7, with 11 bases fitting TRBD2. CDR3 size: 17 residues. Germline assignment: CDR1 MGHDK and CDR2 SYGVNS. The J segment lost 0 bases and the V segment lost 4 bases, leaving 8 bases of the junction unmatched. The CDR3 DNA follows: TGTGCCAGCAGTGTTCTCGGACTAGCGGGTAACTCCTACGAGCAGTACTTC. This translates into CASSVLGLAGNSYEQYF.

CDR3: CASSTRLAGAIDTQYF. The CDR3 coding sequence is TGTGCCAGCAGCACCAGACTAGCGGGAGCCATAGATACGCAGTATTTT. The gene calls are TRBV7-8 and TRBJ2-3, with 12 bases identical to TRBD2. There are 16 residues in the CDR3. Germline V gene sequence: CDR1 SGHVS, CDR2 FQNEAQ. J gave up 5 bases and V 5 bases, and 8 bases lay outside the gene matches.

The chain couples TRBV5-4 to TRBJ1-4, with TRBD1 as a possible D gene (5 bases). The ends were cut back, 3 bases at V and 8 bases at J, with 14 bases in the middle. Looked up from germline, CDR1 is SGHNT and CDR2 is YYREEE (reference sequence). The CDR3 covers 14 residues. Written as DNA, the CDR3 is TGTGCCAGCAGCTCCGGACAAGAGAGCGAAAAACTGTTTTTT. Residues: CASSSGQESEKLFF.

This chain connects TRBV4-3 to TRBJ2-2; D unresolved. V shed 3 bases and J shed 2 bases, with 16 bases lying between them. In germline, CDR1 is LGHNA, CDR2 YSLEER. The CDR3 loop spans 17 amino acids. The CDR3 nucleotides are TGCGCCAGCAGCCAGCACTCAGGATCGATCAACACCGGGGAGCTGTTTTTT. As protein: CASSQHSGSINTGELFF.